This TCR beta chain was retrieved from a study of spatial heterogeneity in lung cancer. General study points: Higher tumor mutation counts went along with higher counts of expanded intratumoral alpha and beta TCRs.

In this sample, this clonotype turned up many times. Its target is not known. From the 5' RACE reads, TCRdb called clonotypes with MiXCR, one entry per CDR3 protein. Of several thousand distinct CDR3 sequences in the sample, 1.3% are singletons; the top ten hold approximately 9.7%. The sample's time point: sample taken at primary tumor resection. CDR3 size: 12 residues. V lost 7 bases and J 8 bases, leaving 10 bases between the germline ends. The V gene's germline CDR1 is SGHDT and CDR2 YYEEEE. The source is a male donor with early-stage non-small cell lung cancer. The starting material was lung tumor tissue, obtained at surgery. V gene TRBV5-6 combines with J gene TRBJ1-6; possibly TRBD1 for D (5 bases). CDR3 DNA sequence: TGTGCCAGCGGGGACGGACATTCACCCCTCCACTTT. This codes for CASGDGHSPLHF.